This T cell receptor (beta chain) was identified in a study of shared clonotypes between healthy human individuals. Concerning this clone: Antigen: not known.

CDR1 KGHSH and CDR2 LQKENI come from the germline V gene. Trimming took off 2 bases at V and 2 bases at J, with 12 bases between the two ends. This CDR3 has 16 amino acids. Whole-study findings and limits: A few donors shared approximately 5% of their naive CD4 clonotypes.

Source study methods: ImmunoSEQ output held junction-only sequences without quality scores, so filtering differed. Assay used: immunoSEQ multiplex PCR; TCRdb lists only in-frame clones, some missing. V, J and clone size are taken as reported in that table, and D and trimming were inferred from the DNA itself. Found here are over a million clones, about 84% of them singletons; the top ten hold under 0.8%. Sequencing was carried out using memory CD4+ T cells from PBMCs. Subset defined: CD45RA-negative fraction. The sequence derives from a man between 18 and 35 years old in good health. Some clones in this sample may be carry-over from other donors' samples. The chain joins TRBV18 to TRBJ2-2; no firm D call. CDR3 coding DNA: TGTGCCAGCTCACCATACACTGGCGGAAACACCGGGGAGCTGTTTTTT. This encodes CASSPYTGGNTGELFF.